This T cell receptor beta chain was observed in a study of T cells expressing NK-cell markers. Study-level results: As a fraction of CD8+ T cells, dominant NKG2C+ clonotypes reached about 1.0-8% in more than five donors. Expanded clones of NKG2C+ T cells had an unclear HCMV specificity.

No DNA is given; TCRdb re-called the 5' RACE reads and lists each CDR3 protein once. This repertoire includes 550,000 or so distinct CDR3 sequences. The V gene's germline CDR1 is SQVTM and CDR2 ANQGSEA. This CDR3 is built from 13 residues. With respect to this clonotype: The antigen is not known.

The chain has TRBV29-1 and TRBJ1-4; checking the TCRdb D call of TRBD1 is not possible without DNA. The material sequenced was blood T cells: a sorted CD56 or NKG2C T cell subset, CD4+ or CD8+ T cells, or bulk PBMC T cells (not recorded which). The TCR comes from a young man in good health. This chain's CDR3 is CSVNRGGNEKLFF.